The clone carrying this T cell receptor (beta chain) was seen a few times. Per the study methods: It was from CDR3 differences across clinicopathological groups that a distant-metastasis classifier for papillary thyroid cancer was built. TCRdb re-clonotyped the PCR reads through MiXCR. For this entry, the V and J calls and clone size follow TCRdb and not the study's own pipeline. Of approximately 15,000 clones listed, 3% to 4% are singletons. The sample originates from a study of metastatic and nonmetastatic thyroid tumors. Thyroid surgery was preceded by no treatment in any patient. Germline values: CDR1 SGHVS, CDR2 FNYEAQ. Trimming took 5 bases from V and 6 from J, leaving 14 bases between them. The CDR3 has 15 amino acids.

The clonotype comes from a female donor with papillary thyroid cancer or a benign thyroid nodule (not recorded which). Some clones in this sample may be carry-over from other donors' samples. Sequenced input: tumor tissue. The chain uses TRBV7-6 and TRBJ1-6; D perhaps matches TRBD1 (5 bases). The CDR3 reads CASSHSAQGNSPLHF. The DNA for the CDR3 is TGTGCCAGCAGCCATAGTGCGCAGGGTAATTCACCCCTCCACTTT.